This T cell receptor beta chain was identified in a study of T cell repertoires in cytomegalovirus infection (dated by TCRdb to 2018 to 2020). Study-level background: Recently identified HLA-C-restricted CMV epitopes, whose presentation resists viral immunomodulation, were targeted by peptide stimulations together with well-studied HLA-B-restricted epitopes. Donor HLA type was relevant to the analysis, because carriage of CMV infection together with the matching HLA type was indicated by public TCR beta signatures.

Findings and caveats that apply to the study as a whole: In the ex vivo response, HLA-C-restricted CMV-specific TCR beta clonotypes were dominant, and in two of eight donors the single most frequent clonotype came from this HLA-C-restricted group. Cumulative frequency of public TCR beta family members discriminated carriers of CMV infection plus the relevant HLA type in this cohort and an independent roughly 330-donor cohort.

Taken with the paper, the label for treatment or condition translates to: in vitro stimulation with specific CMV peptide epitopes to enrich CMV-specific T cells. The CDR3 covers 14 residues, taking in both the cysteine and the phenylalanine. The CDR3 DNA has 42 bases and is translated from base 1. CDR1 SGHVS and CDR2 FQNEAQ were looked up in the germline V gene. A distance of 11 bases separates the germline ends of V and J, which lose 2 bases and 3 bases respectively. The data were produced on an Illumina HiSeq 1500. TCRdb reprocessing: public reads trimmed at Q25 with fastp, clones called with MiXCR, in-frame beta chains kept. CDR3 protein sequences are deduplicated, and each keeps its most common genes and DNA. Here the sample has hundreds of thousands of distinct CDR3 sequences; under 45% occur a single time. The ten largest clones capture about 39% of the sample. Comment on this clonotype: No cognate antigen has been identified for it. No quality values exist for individual bases; no much larger clone is one base distant.

Here the sequenced sample was cultured PBMCs, taken from culture after CMV antigen stimulation. The chain uses TRBV7-8 and TRBJ2-7, with the D gene not confidently named. The clonotype was recovered from a human donor in good health (CMV status not recorded). Some clones in this sample may be carry-over from other donors' samples. The base sequence is TGTGCCAGCAGCTTACGACCAGAGATCTACGAGCAGTACTTC. The translation is CASSLRPEIYEQYF.